This is a list of T cell receptor beta chains from one sample in a study of blood T cell repertoires in COVID-19. TCRdb's copy holds only in-frame clones and misses some; the assay was immunoSEQ multiplex PCR. Of hundreds of thousands of clones in the sample, approximately 91% were seen once. Sequencing was carried out using peripheral blood. The receptors here all came from a man in his 60s who had recovered from COVID-19. CDR3s include the opening cysteine and the closing phenylalanine or tryptophan. The D gene is left open where the match is weak. Clone size is given for some rows only: seen once, a few or many times, or a class if the clone is expanded.

d_call: .
j_call: TRBJ1-4
clone_size: .
v_call: TRBV5-5
cdr3_aa: CASSPLTPATNEKLFF
cdr3_nt: TGTGCCAGCAGCCCACTGACACCTGCAACTAATGAAAAACTGTTTTTT

d_call: .
j_call: TRBJ2-7
clone_size: few
v_call: TRBV20-1
cdr3_aa: CSARRAYEQYF
cdr3_nt: TGCAGTGCTAGACGGGCCTACGAGCAGTACTTC

d_call: TRBD1
j_call: TRBJ1-2
clone_size: .
v_call: TRBV9
cdr3_aa: CASSATGGYGYTF
cdr3_nt: TGTGCCAGCAGCGCCACAGGGGGTTATGGCTACACCTTC

d_call: TRBD1
j_call: TRBJ2-7
clone_size: .
v_call: TRBV11-3
cdr3_aa: CASSSRGPSGSYEQYF
cdr3_nt: TGTGCCAGCAGCTCAAGGGGGCCATCAGGCTCCTACGAGCAGTACTTC

d_call: .
j_call: TRBJ2-2
clone_size: .
v_call: TRBV3-1/TRBV3-2
cdr3_aa: CASSLPGGTANTGELFF
cdr3_nt: TGTGCCAGCAGCCTCCCTGGAGGGACCGCGAACACCGGGGAGCTGTTTTTT

d_call: TRBD2
j_call: TRBJ2-3
clone_size: .
v_call: TRBV19
cdr3_aa: CASSTGLAGTQYF
cdr3_nt: TGTGCCAGTAGTACCGGACTAGCCGGTACGCAGTATTTT

d_call: .
j_call: TRBJ2-7
clone_size: .
v_call: TRBV19
cdr3_aa: CASSITWQRYEQYF
cdr3_nt: TGTGCCAGTAGTATTACATGGCAGCGCTACGAGCAGTACTTC

d_call: .
j_call: TRBJ2-7
clone_size: .
v_call: TRBV5-5
cdr3_aa: CASTPRAGQVYEQYF
cdr3_nt: TGTGCCAGCACCCCAAGGGCAGGGCAGGTCTACGAGCAGTACTTC

d_call: TRBD2
j_call: TRBJ2-3
clone_size: .
v_call: TRBV5-1
cdr3_aa: CASSLNEAGGPGDTQYF
cdr3_nt: TGCGCCAGCAGCTTGAACGAAGCGGGAGGGCCGGGCGATACGCAGTATTTT

d_call: TRBD1
j_call: TRBJ1-2
clone_size: .
v_call: TRBV27
cdr3_aa: CASSRQGGSYGYTF
cdr3_nt: TGTGCCAGCAGTCGACAGGGTGGGAGCTATGGCTACACCTTC

d_call: .
j_call: TRBJ2-1
clone_size: .
v_call: TRBV19
cdr3_aa: CASSMVVSRGVNEQFF
cdr3_nt: TGTGCCAGTAGTATGGTTGTCTCCAGGGGAGTGAATGAGCAGTTCTTC

d_call: TRBD1
j_call: TRBJ1-2
clone_size: .
v_call: TRBV7-2
cdr3_aa: CASSLAGGGSVGYTF
cdr3_nt: TGTGCCAGCAGCTTAGCAGGGGGCGGTTCAGTTGGCTACACCTTC

d_call: TRBD1
j_call: TRBJ2-7
clone_size: .
v_call: TRBV30
cdr3_aa: CAWSRTGGEQYF
cdr3_nt: TGTGCCTGGAGCAGAACAGGGGGCGAGCAGTACTTC

d_call: TRBD1
j_call: TRBJ1-5
clone_size: .
v_call: TRBV5-5
cdr3_aa: CASSKGQGAFNQPQHF
cdr3_nt: TGTGCCAGCAGCAAAGGACAGGGGGCCTTCAATCAGCCCCAGCATTTT

d_call: .
j_call: TRBJ2-7
clone_size: .
v_call: TRBV28
cdr3_aa: CASSLAGTYEQYF
cdr3_nt: TGTGCCAGCAGTTTAGCCGGTACCTACGAGCAGTACTTC

d_call: .
j_call: TRBJ2-7
clone_size: .
v_call: TRBV18
cdr3_aa: CASSTGKSYEQYF
cdr3_nt: TGTGCCAGCTCCACAGGGAAGTCCTACGAGCAGTACTTC

d_call: .
j_call: TRBJ2-3
clone_size: .
v_call: TRBV21-1
cdr3_aa: CASRTTTGTSGREYIRTQYF
cdr3_nt: TGTGCCAGCAGGACTACAACCGGGACTAGCGGGAGAGAATATATTAGGACGCAGTATTTT

d_call: TRBD2
j_call: TRBJ2-5
clone_size: .
v_call: TRBV7-2
cdr3_aa: CASASGTQETQYF
cdr3_nt: TGTGCCAGCGCTAGCGGGACTCAAGAGACCCAGTACTTC

d_call: TRBD1
j_call: TRBJ2-7
clone_size: .
v_call: TRBV28
cdr3_aa: CASSYRSGTGVLYEQYF
cdr3_nt: TGTGCCAGCAGTTATCGCTCCGGGACAGGGGTTCTATACGAGCAGTACTTC

d_call: TRBD2
j_call: TRBJ2-3
clone_size: .
v_call: TRBV4-3
cdr3_aa: CASSQAWLAGGTDTQYF
cdr3_nt: TGCGCCAGCAGCCAAGCCTGGCTAGCGGGAGGCACAGATACGCAGTATTTT

d_call: TRBD2
j_call: TRBJ2-5
clone_size: once
v_call: TRBV28
cdr3_aa: CASSLGGTETQYF
cdr3_nt: TGTGCCAGCAGTTTGGGAGGGACGGAGACCCAGTACTTC

d_call: .
j_call: TRBJ1-6
clone_size: .
v_call: TRBV6-4
cdr3_aa: CASSEQGNSNSPLHF
cdr3_nt: TGTGCCAGCAGTGAGCAGGGGAACAGTAATTCACCCCTCCACTTT

d_call: TRBD2
j_call: TRBJ2-7
clone_size: .
v_call: TRBV27
cdr3_aa: CASRGTSGRSEQYF
cdr3_nt: TGTGCCAGCAGGGGGACTAGCGGGAGGAGCGAGCAGTACTTC

d_call: TRBD1
j_call: TRBJ2-7
clone_size: .
v_call: TRBV6-6
cdr3_aa: CASSRDRALKNEQYF
cdr3_nt: TGTGCCAGCAGCCGGGACAGGGCCCTAAAAAACGAGCAGTACTTC

d_call: TRBD2
j_call: TRBJ2-1
clone_size: .
v_call: TRBV18
cdr3_aa: CASSQETSANEQFF
cdr3_nt: TGTGCCAGCTCCCAAGAGACTAGCGCCAATGAGCAGTTCTTC

d_call: TRBD2
j_call: TRBJ2-7
clone_size: .
v_call: TRBV28
cdr3_aa: CASSPPGPSGGYEQYF
cdr3_nt: TGTGCCAGCAGCCCCCCCGGTCCTAGCGGGGGTTACGAGCAGTACTTC

d_call: .
j_call: TRBJ2-3
clone_size: once
v_call: TRBV27
cdr3_aa: CASSSTDTQYF
cdr3_nt: TGTGCCAGCAGCTCCACAGATACGCAGTATTTT

d_call: TRBD1
j_call: TRBJ1-2
clone_size: .
v_call: TRBV5-5
cdr3_aa: CASSLVGDSLNYGYTF
cdr3_nt: TGTGCCAGCAGCTTGGTCGGGGACAGCCTTAACTATGGCTACACCTTC

d_call: TRBD1
j_call: TRBJ1-1
clone_size: .
v_call: TRBV5-4
cdr3_aa: CASSPVGGQARKNTEAFF
cdr3_nt: TGTGCCAGCAGCCCGGTTGGGGGACAGGCACGAAAGAACACTGAAGCTTTCTTT

d_call: TRBD2
j_call: TRBJ2-1
clone_size: .
v_call: TRBV5-8
cdr3_aa: CASSLLLAAYNEQFF
cdr3_nt: TGTGCCAGCAGCTTGCTACTAGCGGCCTACAATGAGCAGTTCTTC

d_call: TRBD2
j_call: TRBJ2-7
clone_size: few
v_call: TRBV19
cdr3_aa: CASSRETSGPYEQYF
cdr3_nt: TGTGCCAGTAGTAGGGAAACTAGCGGCCCCTACGAGCAGTACTTC

d_call: .
j_call: TRBJ2-2
clone_size: .
v_call: TRBV5-5
cdr3_aa: CASSLGRVGTGELFF
cdr3_nt: TGTGCCAGCAGCTTGGGCAGGGTCGGCACCGGGGAGCTGTTTTTT

d_call: TRBD1
j_call: TRBJ2-5
clone_size: .
v_call: TRBV7-8
cdr3_aa: CASSMDRAETQYF
cdr3_nt: TGTGCCAGCAGCATGGACAGGGCTGAGACCCAGTACTTC

d_call: TRBD1
j_call: TRBJ2-7
clone_size: .
v_call: TRBV19
cdr3_aa: CASSIVGGTYEQYF
cdr3_nt: TGTGCCAGTAGTATAGTAGGGGGCACCTACGAGCAGTACTTC

d_call: TRBD1
j_call: TRBJ1-2
clone_size: .
v_call: TRBV4-1
cdr3_aa: CASSRTDRADGYTF
cdr3_nt: TGCGCCAGCAGCCGAACGGACAGGGCAGATGGCTACACCTTC

d_call: .
j_call: TRBJ2-3
clone_size: once
v_call: TRBV6-6
cdr3_aa: CASSYFGPADTQYF
cdr3_nt: TGTGCCAGCAGTTACTTTGGGCCCGCAGATACGCAGTATTTT

d_call: TRBD1
j_call: TRBJ2-3
clone_size: .
v_call: TRBV19
cdr3_aa: CASRAGQGRRSTDTQYF
cdr3_nt: TGTGCCAGTAGGGCGGGACAGGGGAGGAGGAGCACAGATACGCAGTATTTT

d_call: TRBD1
j_call: TRBJ2-2
clone_size: .
v_call: TRBV19
cdr3_aa: CASNSQGAGGELFF
cdr3_nt: TGTGCCAGTAATAGTCAGGGGGCGGGCGGGGAGCTGTTTTTT

d_call: .
j_call: TRBJ2-2
clone_size: .
v_call: TRBV7-2
cdr3_aa: CASSLVRGTGELFF
cdr3_nt: TGTGCCAGCAGCTTAGTACGGGGAACCGGGGAGCTGTTTTTT